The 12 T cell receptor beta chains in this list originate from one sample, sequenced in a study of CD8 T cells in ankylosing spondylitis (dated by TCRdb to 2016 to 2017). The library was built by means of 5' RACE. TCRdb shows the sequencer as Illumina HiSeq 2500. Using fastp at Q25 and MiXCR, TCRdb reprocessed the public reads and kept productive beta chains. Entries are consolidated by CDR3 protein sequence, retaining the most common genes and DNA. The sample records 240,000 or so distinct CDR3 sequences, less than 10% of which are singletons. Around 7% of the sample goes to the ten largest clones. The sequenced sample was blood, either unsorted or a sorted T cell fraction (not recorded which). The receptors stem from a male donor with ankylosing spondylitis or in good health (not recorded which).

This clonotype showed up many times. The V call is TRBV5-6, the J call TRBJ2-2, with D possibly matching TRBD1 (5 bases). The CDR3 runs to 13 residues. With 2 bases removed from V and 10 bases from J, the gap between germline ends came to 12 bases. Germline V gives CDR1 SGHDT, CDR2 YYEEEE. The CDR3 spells CASSLPTAAELFF. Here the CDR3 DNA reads TGTGCCAGCAGCTTACCGACAGCCGCGGAGCTGTTTTTT.

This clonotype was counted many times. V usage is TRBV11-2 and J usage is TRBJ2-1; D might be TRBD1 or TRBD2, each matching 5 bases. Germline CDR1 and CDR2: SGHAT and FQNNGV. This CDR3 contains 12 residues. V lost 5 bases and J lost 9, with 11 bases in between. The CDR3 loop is CASSPNGGEQFF. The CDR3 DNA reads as TGTGCCAGCAGCCCCAATGGGGGTGAGCAGTTCTTC.

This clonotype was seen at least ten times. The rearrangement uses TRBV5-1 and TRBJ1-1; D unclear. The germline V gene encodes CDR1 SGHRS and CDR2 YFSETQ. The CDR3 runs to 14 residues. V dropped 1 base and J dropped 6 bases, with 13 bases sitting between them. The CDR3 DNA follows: TGCGCCAGCAGCTTGTTTGAGACGGGAGCTGAAGCTTTCTTT. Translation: CASSLFETGAEAFF. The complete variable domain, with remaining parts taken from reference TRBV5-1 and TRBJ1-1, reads KAGVTQTPRYLIKTRGQQVTLSCSPISGHRSVSWYQQTPGQGLQFLFEYFSETQRNKGNFPGRFSGRQFSNSRSEMNVSTLELGDSALYLCASSLFETGAEAFFGQGTRLTVV.

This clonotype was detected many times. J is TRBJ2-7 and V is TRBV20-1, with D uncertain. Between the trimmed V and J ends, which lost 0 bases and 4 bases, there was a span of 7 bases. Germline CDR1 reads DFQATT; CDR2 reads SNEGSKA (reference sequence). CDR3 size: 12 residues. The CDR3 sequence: CSAREGPYEQYF. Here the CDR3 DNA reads TGCAGTGCTAGAGAAGGACCTTACGAGCAGTACTTC.

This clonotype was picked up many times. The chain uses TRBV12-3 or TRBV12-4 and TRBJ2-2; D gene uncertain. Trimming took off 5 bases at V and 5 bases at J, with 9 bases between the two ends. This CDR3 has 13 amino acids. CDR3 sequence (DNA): TGTGCCAGCAGTCCTCCATCGACCGGGGAGCTGTTTTTT. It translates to CASSPPSTGELFF.

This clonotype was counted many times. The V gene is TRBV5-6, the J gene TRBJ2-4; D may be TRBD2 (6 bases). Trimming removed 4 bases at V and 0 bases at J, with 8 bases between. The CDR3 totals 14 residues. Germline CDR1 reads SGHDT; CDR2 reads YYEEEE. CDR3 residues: CASSPGGAKNIQYF. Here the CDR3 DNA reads TGTGCCAGCAGCCCCGGGGGAGCCAAAAACATTCAGTACTTC.

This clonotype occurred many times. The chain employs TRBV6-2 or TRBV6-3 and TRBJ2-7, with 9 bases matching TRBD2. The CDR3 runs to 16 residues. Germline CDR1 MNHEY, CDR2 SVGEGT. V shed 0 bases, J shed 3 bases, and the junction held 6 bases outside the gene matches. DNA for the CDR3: TGTGCCAGCAGTTACTCGGCTAGCGGGACGGGCTACGAGCAGTACTTC. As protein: CASSYSASGTGYEQYF.

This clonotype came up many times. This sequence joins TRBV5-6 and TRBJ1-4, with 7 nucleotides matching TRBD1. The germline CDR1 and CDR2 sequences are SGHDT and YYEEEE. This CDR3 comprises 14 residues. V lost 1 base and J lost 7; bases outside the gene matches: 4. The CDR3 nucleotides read TGTGCCAGCAGCTTGAGGGGGCCGGTTGAAAAACTGTTTTTT. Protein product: CASSLRGPVEKLFF.

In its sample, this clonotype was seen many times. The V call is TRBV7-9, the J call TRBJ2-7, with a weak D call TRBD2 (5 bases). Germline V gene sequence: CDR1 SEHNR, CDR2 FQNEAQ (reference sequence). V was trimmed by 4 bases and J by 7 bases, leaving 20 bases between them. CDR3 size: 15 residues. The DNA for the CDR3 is TGTGCCAGCAGCTGTCGGGAAGCCTCTTGTTTAGAGCAGTACTTC. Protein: CASSCREASCLEQYF.

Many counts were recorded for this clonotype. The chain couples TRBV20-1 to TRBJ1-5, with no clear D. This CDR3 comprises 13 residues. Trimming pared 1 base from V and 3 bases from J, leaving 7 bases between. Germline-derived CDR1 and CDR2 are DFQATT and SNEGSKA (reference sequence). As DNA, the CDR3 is TGCAGTGCTAGAGGCGGGGTCAATCAGCCCCAGCATTTT. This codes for CSARGGVNQPQHF.

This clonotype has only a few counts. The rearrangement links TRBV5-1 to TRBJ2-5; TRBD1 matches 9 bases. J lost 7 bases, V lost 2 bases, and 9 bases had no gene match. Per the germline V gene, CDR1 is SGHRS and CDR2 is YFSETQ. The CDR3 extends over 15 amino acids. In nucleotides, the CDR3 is TGCGCCAGCAGCTTAAGACAGGGGGAGGCGAGGACCCAGTACTTC. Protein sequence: CASSLRQGEARTQYF.

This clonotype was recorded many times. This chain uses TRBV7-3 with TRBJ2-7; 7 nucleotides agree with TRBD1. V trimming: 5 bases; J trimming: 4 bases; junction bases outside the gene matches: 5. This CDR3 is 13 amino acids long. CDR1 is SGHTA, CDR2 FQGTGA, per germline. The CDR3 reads CASSPGTDYEQYF. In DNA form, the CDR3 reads TGTGCCAGCAGCCCCGGGACAGATTACGAGCAGTACTTC.